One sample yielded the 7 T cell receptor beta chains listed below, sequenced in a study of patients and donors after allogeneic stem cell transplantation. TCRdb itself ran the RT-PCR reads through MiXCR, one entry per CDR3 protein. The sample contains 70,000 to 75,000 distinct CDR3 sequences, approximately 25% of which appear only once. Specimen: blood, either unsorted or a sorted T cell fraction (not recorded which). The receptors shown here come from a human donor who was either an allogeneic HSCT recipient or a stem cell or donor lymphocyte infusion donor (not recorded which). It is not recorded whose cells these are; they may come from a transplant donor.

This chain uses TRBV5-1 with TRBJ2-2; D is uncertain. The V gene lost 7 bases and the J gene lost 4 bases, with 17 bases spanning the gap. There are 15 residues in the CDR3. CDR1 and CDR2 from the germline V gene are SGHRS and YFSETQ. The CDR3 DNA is TGCGCCAGCGATTCCGGGCCCCGGAGCACCGGGGAGCTGTTTTTT. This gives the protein CASDSGPRSTGELFF.

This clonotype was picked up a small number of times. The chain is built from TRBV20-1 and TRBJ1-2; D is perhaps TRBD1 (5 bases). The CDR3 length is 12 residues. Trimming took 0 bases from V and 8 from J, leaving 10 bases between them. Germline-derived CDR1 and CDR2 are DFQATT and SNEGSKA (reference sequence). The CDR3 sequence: CSARDEDSGYTF. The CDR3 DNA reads TGCAGTGCTAGAGATGAAGACAGCGGCTACACCTTC.

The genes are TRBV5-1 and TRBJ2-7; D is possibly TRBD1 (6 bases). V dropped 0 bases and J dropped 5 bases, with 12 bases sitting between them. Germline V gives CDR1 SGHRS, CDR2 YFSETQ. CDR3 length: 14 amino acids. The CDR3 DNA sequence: TGCGCCAGCAGCTTGGTCCAGGGGTACGACGAGCAGTACTTC. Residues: CASSLVQGYDEQYF.

CDR3 in DNA: TGTGCCAGCAGTGACTCGGCGCGGGCGGGTGATGAGCAGTTCTTC. It yields the protein CASSDSARAGDEQFF. The chain carries TRBV6-4 and TRBJ2-1; maybe TRBD2 (5 bases). CDR3 length: 15 amino acids. Germline-derived CDR1 and CDR2 are MRHNA and SNTAGT. V was pared by 0 bases and J by 8 bases, with 14 bases between.

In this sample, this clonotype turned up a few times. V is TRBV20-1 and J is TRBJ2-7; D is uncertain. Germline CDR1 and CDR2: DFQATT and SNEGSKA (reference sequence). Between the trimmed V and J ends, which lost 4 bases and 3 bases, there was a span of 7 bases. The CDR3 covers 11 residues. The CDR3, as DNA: TGCAGTGCTATCGAGGACTACGAGCAGTACTTC. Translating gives CSAIEDYEQYF.

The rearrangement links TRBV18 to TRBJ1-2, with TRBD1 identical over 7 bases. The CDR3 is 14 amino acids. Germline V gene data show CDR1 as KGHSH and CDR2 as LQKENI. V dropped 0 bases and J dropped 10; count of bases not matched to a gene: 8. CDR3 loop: CASSPPWTGLYYTF. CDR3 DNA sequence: TGTGCCAGCTCACCACCGTGGACAGGTCTTTACTACACCTTC.

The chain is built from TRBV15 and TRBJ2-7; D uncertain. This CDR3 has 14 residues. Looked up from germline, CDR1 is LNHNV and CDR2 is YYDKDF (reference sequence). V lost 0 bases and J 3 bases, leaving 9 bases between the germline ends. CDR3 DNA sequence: TGTGCCACCAGCAGAGATGCAGGTGTCTACGAGCAGTACTTC. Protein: CATSRDAGVYEQYF. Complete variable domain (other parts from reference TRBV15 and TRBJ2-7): DAMVIQNPRYQVTQFGKPVTLSCSQTLNHNVMYWYQQKSSQAPKLLFHYYDKDFNNEADTPDNFQSRRPNTSFCFLDIRSPGLGDTAMYLCATSRDAGVYEQYFGPGTRLTVT.